The 16 T cell receptor beta chains below were found in one sample sequenced in a study of blood T cells in healthy people across ages. A J-beta primer mix and a sample-barcoded 5' primer were used in a second PCR of about 7 to 12 cycles. MiXCR, applied by TCRdb to the 5' RACE reads, yields one record per CDR3 protein. Of approximately 690,000 distinct CDR3 sequences in the sample, around 41% were seen once. The sequenced sample consisted of blood. These receptors were taken from a man aged 80 or over in good health.

This clonotype has only a few counts. J is TRBJ2-7 and V is TRBV6-1; D is possibly TRBD1 or TRBD2 (5 bases each). Germline lookup yields CDR1 MNHNS and CDR2 SASEGT. The CDR3 runs 14 residues. Trimming cost V 1 base and J 2 bases, with 9 bases left between them. This CDR3 is CASSEVGDTYEQYF. The CDR3 region has the DNA TGTGCCAGCAGTGAAGTGGGGGATACCTACGAGCAGTACTTC.

This rearrangement joins TRBV28 to TRBJ2-5; unclear D gene. V dropped 6 bases and J dropped 7 bases, with 3 bases sitting between them. This CDR3 is built from 9 residues. Per germline, CDR1 MDHEN and CDR2 SYDVKM. The CDR3 here is CASRGTQYF. The CDR3 DNA is TGTGCCAGCAGGGGGACCCAGTACTTC.

The chain joins TRBV6-6 to TRBJ2-1; the D call may be TRBD1 or TRBD2 (5 bases each). CDR3 size: 13 residues. V lost 9 bases, J lost 8 bases, and 17 bases lay in between. Germline values: CDR1 MNHNY, CDR2 SVGAGI (reference sequence). CDR3: CASRDQNGDEQFF. CDR3 DNA sequence: TGTGCCAGTAGGGACCAGAATGGGGATGAGCAGTTCTTC.

The chain uses TRBV5-1 and TRBJ2-1, with no clear D. The germline V gene has CDR1 SGHRS and CDR2 YFSETQ. This CDR3 region has 15 residues. Trimming took 3 bases from V and 8 from J, leaving 18 bases between them. This chain's CDR3 is CASSSSDPGRDEQFF. CDR3 bases: TGCGCCAGCAGCTCCTCGGACCCGGGTCGCGATGAGCAGTTCTTC.

As for this clonotype: A much bigger clone sits one base away, suggesting this may be a read error. The CDR3, as DNA: TGTGCCGGCAGCTTAAGGGGGGGACAGGTTGAACAGTACTTC. Translated, it gives CAGSLRGGQVEQYF. The chain employs TRBV7-6 and TRBJ2-7; D possibly corresponds to TRBD1 (8 bases). Germline CDR1 SGHVS, CDR2 FNYEAQ. The CDR3 is 14 residues long.

The CDR3 DNA follows: TGTGCCAGCAGCGAGATGGCAATTGGTACGCAGTATTTT. It codes for CASSEMAIGTQYF. This sequence joins TRBV9 and TRBJ2-3; no definite D call. The CDR3 runs 13 residues. CDR1 is SGDLS and CDR2 is YYNGEE in the germline V gene. Trimming pared 3 bases from V and 8 bases from J, leaving 13 bases between.

For this clonotype: A much larger clone sits a single nucleotide away, making a read error possible. This rearrangement joins TRBV7-2 to TRBJ2-1, with D possibly TRBD1 on 7 matching bases. This CDR3 has 15 residues. Germline V lookup: CDR1 SGHTA, CDR2 FQGNSA. Trimming removed 4 bases at V and 4 bases at J, with 14 bases between. CDR3 coding DNA: TGTGCCAGCAGCTCGGAGGGGACAGATTACAATGAGCAGTTCTTC. This encodes CASSSEGTDYNEQFF.

This clonotype was observed at least ten times. This chain connects TRBV7-9 to TRBJ2-7; D may be TRBD2 (6 bases). The CDR3 has 13 amino acids. Germline lookup yields CDR1 SEHNR and CDR2 FQNEAQ (reference sequence). V was cut by 0 bases and J by 6 bases, with 9 bases left in between. The CDR3 sequence: CASSLAVGGEQYF. CDR3 nucleotides: TGTGCCAGCAGCTTAGCGGTCGGGGGCGAGCAGTACTTC.

In its sample, this clonotype was seen many times. J is TRBJ2-5 and V is TRBV29-1; D might be TRBD1 (6 bases). CDR1 SQVTM and CDR2 ANQGSEA come from the germline V gene. CDR3 length: 14 amino acids. The V end was cut by 7 bases, the J end by 1 base, with 16 bases between. The CDR3 loop reads CSAQVGTSQETQYF. The CDR3, as DNA: TGCAGCGCCCAAGTTGGGACATCCCAAGAGACCCAGTACTTC.

This clonotype was found a few times. The chain combines TRBV7-9 with TRBJ2-1; 12 positions match TRBD2. CDR1 is SEHNR and CDR2 is FQNEAQ in the germline V gene (reference sequence). J was trimmed by 8 bases and V by 5 bases; bases with no gene match: 10. The CDR3 is 16 amino acids. The CDR3 here is CASSPRTSGNQDEQFF. CDR3 coding DNA: TGTGCCAGCAGCCCCCGGACTAGCGGGAATCAGGATGAGCAGTTCTTC.

V usage is TRBV3-1 and J usage is TRBJ2-1; D is possibly TRBD1 (5 bases). Trimming stripped 4 bases from V and 8 bases from J, with 18 bases between. The germline gives CDR1 LGHDT, CDR2 YNNKEL (reference sequence). This CDR3 spans 15 amino acids. The CDR3 here is CASSLKTTAYDEQFF. The CDR3 DNA follows: TGTGCCAGCAGCCTCAAAACGACAGCTTACGATGAGCAGTTCTTC.

This clonotype was observed a handful of times. The chain couples TRBV7-9 to TRBJ1-3; TRBD1 is a possible D gene (5 bases). CDR3 size: 15 residues. Germline V lookup: CDR1 SEHNR, CDR2 FQNEAQ (reference sequence). Trimming left V 3 bases short and J 4 bases short, with 13 bases between. Here the CDR3 DNA reads TGTGCCAGCAGCTTCACTACAGGTTTCGGAAACACCATATATTTT. Amino acids: CASSFTTGFGNTIYF.

On this clonotype: A much larger clone differs from this one at a single base, so this may be a read error. V usage is TRBV7-9 and J usage is TRBJ1-2, with D unclear. Per the germline V gene, CDR1 is SEHNR and CDR2 is FQNEAQ (reference sequence). The CDR3 loop spans 13 amino acids. The CDR3 loop reads CASSLEEDYSYTF. The CDR3 bases are TGTGCCAGCAGCTTAGAAGAGGACTATAGCTACACCTTC. The complete variable domain, with remaining parts taken from reference TRBV7-9 and TRBJ1-2, reads DTGVSQNPRHKITKRGQNVTFRCDPISEHNRLYWYRQTLGQGPEFLTYFQNEAQLEKSRLLSDRFSAERPKGSFSTLEIQRTEQGDSAMYLCASSLEEDYSYTFGSGTRLTVV.

V is TRBV2 and J is TRBJ2-2; D call uncertain. Germline V gene sequence: CDR1 SNHLY, CDR2 FYNNEI. V lost 7 bases and J lost 2, with 8 bases in between. The CDR3 covers 13 residues. As DNA, the CDR3 is TGTGCCAGCAAGTCTTCTAACACCGGGGAGCTGTTTTTT. Protein sequence: CASKSSNTGELFF.

With regard to this clonotype: A much larger clone differs from this one at a single base, so this may be a read error. The J gene is TRBJ2-5, the V gene TRBV7-2, with D perhaps TRBD1 (5 bases). Germline CDR1 and CDR2: SGHTA and FQGNSA. This CDR3 region has 13 residues. CDR3 DNA sequence: TGTGCCAGCAGCGATTGGACACTGGAGACCCTGTACTTC. It specifies CASSDWTLETLYF.

This chain connects TRBV5-1 to TRBJ2-1; 10 bases fit TRBD2. This CDR3 spans 15 amino acids. V lost 1 base, J lost 4 bases, and 2 bases stayed unmatched. Germline V gene lookup returns CDR1 SGHRS and CDR2 YFSETQ. CDR3 DNA: TGCGCCAGCAGCTTGTCTAGCGGGGGATACAATGAGCAGTTCTTC. Encoded protein: CASSLSSGGYNEQFF.